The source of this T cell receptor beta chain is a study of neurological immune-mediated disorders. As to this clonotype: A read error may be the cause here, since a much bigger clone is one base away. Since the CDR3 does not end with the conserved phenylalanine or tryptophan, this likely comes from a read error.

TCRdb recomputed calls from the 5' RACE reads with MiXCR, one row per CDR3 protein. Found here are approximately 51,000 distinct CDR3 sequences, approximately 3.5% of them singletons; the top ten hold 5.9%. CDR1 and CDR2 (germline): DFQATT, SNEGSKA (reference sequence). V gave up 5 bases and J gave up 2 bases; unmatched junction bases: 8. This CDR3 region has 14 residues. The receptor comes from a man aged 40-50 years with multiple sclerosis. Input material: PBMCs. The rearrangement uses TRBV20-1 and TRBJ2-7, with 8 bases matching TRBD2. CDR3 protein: CSAARAGGPYEQYI. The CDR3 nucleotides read TGCAGTGCTGCGCGGGCGGGGGGCCCCTACGAGCAGTACATC.